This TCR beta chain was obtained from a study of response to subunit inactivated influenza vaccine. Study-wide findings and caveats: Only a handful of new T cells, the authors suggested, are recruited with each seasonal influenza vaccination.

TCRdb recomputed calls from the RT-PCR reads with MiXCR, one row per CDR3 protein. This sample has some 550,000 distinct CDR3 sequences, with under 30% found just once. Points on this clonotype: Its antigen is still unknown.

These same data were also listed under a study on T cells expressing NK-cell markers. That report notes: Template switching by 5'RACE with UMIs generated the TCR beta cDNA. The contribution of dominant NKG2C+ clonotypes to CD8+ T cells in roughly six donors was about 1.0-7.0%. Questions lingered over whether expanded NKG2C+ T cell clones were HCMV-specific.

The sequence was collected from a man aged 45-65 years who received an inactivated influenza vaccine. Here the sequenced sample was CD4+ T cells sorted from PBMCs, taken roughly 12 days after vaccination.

The CDR3, as DNA: TGCAGTGCTAGACCCAGGGGGGCTAATGAAAAACTGTTTTTT. Translating it yields CSARPRGANEKLFF. The chain joins TRBV20-1 to TRBJ1-4, with TRBD1 matching 7 bases. V shed 2 bases, J shed 3 bases, and the junction held 3 bases outside the gene matches. Germline V gene sequence: CDR1 DFQATT, CDR2 SNEGSKA (reference sequence). CDR3 length: 14 amino acids.